The T cell receptor (beta chain) under discussion was sequenced for a study of shared clonotypes between healthy human individuals. CDR3 size: 15 residues. CDR1 is MNHEY, CDR2 SVGAGI, per germline. The V and J ends lost 7 bases and 2 bases, in that order; junction bases with no gene match: 6. Remarks on this clone: The antigen is unknown.

The study, taken as a whole, reports: Generally, naive subsets (rather than memory subsets) showed larger estimated richness.

When replicate PCRs were run on sorted subsets, they used about 200 ng DNA, about 30,000 T cell genomes. Sequencing was performed with immunoSEQ multiplex PCR; in TCRdb, only in-frame clones are kept and a portion is missing. The table lists millions of clones, approximately 92% of them singletons, with over 0.12% in the top ten. Input material: naive CD4+ T cells sorted from blood. Subset described: CD45RA+ positively selected. This clonotype was sampled from a man aged 18 to 29 in good health. The V gene is TRBV6-5, the J gene TRBJ2-3; TRBD2 matches at 10 bases. In DNA form, the CDR3 reads TGTGCCAGCACTACGGGACTAGCGAACACAGATACGCAGTATTTT. Its protein is CASTTGLANTDTQYF.